Below, 15 T cell receptor beta chains from the same sample are listed, as sequenced in a study of radiotherapy plus CTLA-4 blockade in lung cancer. Clones were sequenced by immunoSEQ multiplex PCR, and TCRdb holds only the in-frame ones, with some missing. In the table there are 56,000 or so clones, roughly four fifths of which are singletons. The sequencing used peripheral blood, collected from a patient treated with radiotherapy plus ipilimumab. The receptor source for this set is a human donor with non-small cell lung cancer who had a complete response to radiotherapy plus ipilimumab.

The J gene is TRBJ1-2, the V gene TRBV28; no reliable D call. Germline CDR1 is MDHEN and CDR2 is SYDVKM. The germline V and J ends were trimmed by 0 bases and 7 bases, with 12 bases remaining between them. The CDR3 has 14 amino acids. CDR3 sequence (DNA): TGTGCCAGCAGTTTATGGGACCGTGAGGGTGGCTACACCTTC. Its translation is CASSLWDREGGYTF.

This clone was seen once. The rearrangement links TRBV30 to TRBJ1-2; D not resolved. This CDR3 spans 13 amino acids. Germline values: CDR1 GTSNPN, CDR2 SVGIG (reference sequence). Trimming pared 2 bases from V and 2 bases from J, leaving 9 bases between. The CDR3 reads CAWSPGRNYGYTF. CDR3 in DNA: TGTGCCTGGAGTCCCGGCAGGAACTATGGCTACACCTTC.

This rearrangement joins TRBV19 to TRBJ2-3, with D tentatively TRBD1 (6 bases). CDR1 LNHDA and CDR2 SQIVND come from the germline V gene (reference sequence). The CDR3 sequence is 12 residues long. The V and J ends lost 7 bases and 15 bases respectively, with 20 bases between them. The CDR3 nucleotides read TGTGCCAGTAAGCCCCGGACAGTGAGCTCCTATTTT. Protein sequence: CASKPRTVSSYF.

This clone was recorded a few times. The chain links TRBV30 to TRBJ1-2; tentatively, D is TRBD1 (5 bases). V was pared by 7 bases and J by 6 bases, with 21 bases between. The CDR3 spans 14 residues. The germline CDR1 and CDR2 sequences are GTSNPN and SVGIG (reference sequence). Here the CDR3 reads CASSTALYYHGYTF. The CDR3, as DNA: TGTGCCTCTTCGACAGCCCTTTATTACCATGGCTACACCTTC.

V usage is TRBV7-9 and J usage is TRBJ1-4; 10 bases are a match to TRBD1. This CDR3 comprises 15 residues. The V segment lost 0 bases and the J segment 7 bases; nucleotides outside the gene matches: 2. Germline assignment: CDR1 SEHNR and CDR2 FQNEAQ (reference sequence). This chain's CDR3 is CASSLAGTGVEKLFF. CDR3 in DNA: TGTGCCAGCAGCTTAGCGGGGACAGGGGTTGAAAAACTGTTTTTT.

The J gene is TRBJ1-5, the V gene TRBV15, with D perhaps TRBD1 (6 bases). V was shortened by 0 bases and J by 2 bases, with 8 bases between the two germline ends. The CDR3 runs 15 residues. Looked up from germline, CDR1 is LNHNV and CDR2 is YYDKDF (reference sequence). DNA for the CDR3: TGTGCCACCAGCAGAGATCCAGGGGGCAATCAGCCCCAGCATTTT. Translating gives CATSRDPGGNQPQHF.

The J gene is TRBJ2-1, the V gene TRBV27; D unclear. The CDR3 consists of 12 residues. Germline V CDR1 and CDR2: MNHEY, SMNVEV (reference sequence). Trimming left V 4 bases short and J 4 bases short, with 5 bases between. The CDR3 DNA is TGTGCCAGCAGTTCGCGGTACAATGAGCAGTTCTTC. It codes for CASSSRYNEQFF.

Only a few counts were recorded for this clone. This rearrangement joins TRBV30 to TRBJ2-3, with TRBD2 as a possible D gene (7 bases). The V end lost 0 bases, the J end lost 2 bases, and 9 bases lay between the germline ends. In germline, CDR1 is GTSNPN, CDR2 SVGIG (reference sequence). The CDR3 extends over 14 amino acids. The CDR3 is CAWSVGGVTDTQYF. In DNA, the CDR3 is TGTGCCTGGAGTGTAGGGGGGGTCACAGATACGCAGTATTTT.

This clone was observed at least ten times. The CDR3 DNA reads TGTGCCAGCAGCCAATCGGAGGACGGGAAGCCCCAGCATTTT. This translates into CASSQSEDGKPQHF. The chain links TRBV16 to TRBJ1-5; D is unresolved. Germline V gene sequence: CDR1 KGHSY, CDR2 FQNENV. The CDR3 is 14 amino acids. V was clipped by 0 bases and J by 8 bases, with 11 bases between them. Full variable domain (rest looked up from reference TRBV16 and TRBJ1-5): GEEVAQTPKHLVRGEGQKAKLYCAPIKGHSYVFWYQQVLKNEFKFLISFQNENVFDETGMPKERFSAKCLPNSPCSLEIQATKLEDSAVYFCASSQSEDGKPQHFGDGTRLSIL.

The chain recombines TRBV7-2 with TRBJ2-3; the D is unclear. This CDR3 is built from 13 residues. Germline V gives CDR1 SGHTA, CDR2 FQGNSA. Trimming removed 0 bases from V and 5 bases from J, with 6 bases in between. CDR3 coding DNA: TGTGCCAGCAGCTTAGCGCAGAAAGATACGCAGTATTTT. This gives the protein CASSLAQKDTQYF.

This clone was recorded once. The rearrangement links TRBV27 to TRBJ1-1; TRBD1 might be the D (5 bases). V was trimmed by 5 bases and J by 4 bases, leaving 14 bases between them. CDR1 is MNHEY and CDR2 is SMNVEV in the germline V gene (reference sequence). The CDR3 extends over 14 amino acids. The CDR3 region has the DNA TGTGCCAGCAGTCTCACCGGGCAGGGCACTGAAGCTTTCTTT. Protein product: CASSLTGQGTEAFF.

The rearrangement links TRBV7-9 to TRBJ1-2; the match to TRBD1 covers 7 bases. Germline V lookup: CDR1 SEHNR, CDR2 FQNEAQ (reference sequence). CDR3 length equals 13 residues. Germline trimming cut 5 bases from V and 6 bases from J; bases unmatched to any gene: 6. DNA for the CDR3: TGTGCCAGCAGCGACGACAGGGTGAATGGCTACACCTTC. Translation gives CASSDDRVNGYTF.

The chain uses TRBV19 and TRBJ2-1; 8 positions agree with TRBD1. J was trimmed by 9 bases and V by 3 bases; bases with no gene match: 13. CDR1 is LNHDA, CDR2 SQIVND, per germline (reference sequence). This CDR3 has 16 residues. CDR3 nucleotide sequence: TGTGCCAGTAGTATTGTGCAGGGGGCCCCACCCGGTGAGCAGTTCTTC. It codes for CASSIVQGAPPGEQFF.

The V and J genes are TRBV9 and TRBJ2-7; TRBD1 aligns across 9 bases. The CDR3 loop spans 14 amino acids. Germline trimming cut 4 bases from V and 5 bases from J; bases unmatched to any gene: 7. The germline V gene has CDR1 SGDLS and CDR2 YYNGEE. The chain's CDR3 is CASSPGQGFHEQYF. The CDR3 DNA is TGTGCCAGCAGCCCAGGACAGGGGTTCCACGAGCAGTACTTC.

V usage is TRBV27 and J usage is TRBJ1-4; D remains ambiguous. V was trimmed by 7 bases and J by 4 bases, leaving 10 bases between them. The length of the CDR3 is 13 residues. Per the germline V gene, CDR1 is MNHEY and CDR2 is SMNVEV (reference sequence). This chain's CDR3 is CASKAINNEKLFF. The CDR3 DNA is TGTGCCAGCAAAGCGATAAATAATGAAAAACTGTTTTTT.